This TCR beta chain came from a study of spatial heterogeneity in lung cancer. Across the study: Matched bulk RNA-seq yielded a T cell transcriptional module score. Counts of TCR transcripts in tumor regions correlated strongly with that score.

All TCR cDNA molecules were individually tagged with a unique molecular identifier. TCRdb used MiXCR to reprocess the 5' RACE reads, holding one entry per CDR3 protein. Of 7,200 or so distinct CDR3 sequences listed, about 12% are singletons. Study-wide results and limits: Expanded alpha and beta TCR counts within tumors tracked tumor mutation counts.

This clonotype showed up many times. Its target is unknown. With the library built for alpha chains, this beta chain is off target and its frequency is not meaningful. This CDR3 spans 11 amino acids. Trimming removed 3 bases at V and 0 bases at J, with 2 bases between. The germline CDR1 and CDR2 sequences are DFQATT and SNEGSKA (reference sequence). Time point given: sample taken at primary tumor resection. Untreated early-stage non-small cell lung cancer patients, roughly 72 in total, were the donors. Whole RNA was taken from tumor, nontumor lung or frozen PBMC; it was then sequenced unsorted. This receptor was taken from a male donor with early-stage non-small cell lung cancer. The sequencing here drew on lung tumor tissue, taken at surgery. The chain couples TRBV20-1 to TRBJ2-5, with D unresolved. This chain's CDR3 is CSARNQETQYF. CDR3 sequence (DNA): TGCAGTGCTAGGAACCAAGAGACCCAGTACTTC.